The 30 T cell receptor beta chains listed next were all sequenced from one sample in a study of regulatory T cells in long-lasting Graves disease. Time point specified: persistent/refractory GD, antithyroid drugs over 5 years with positive TRAb. PBMCs were the source of the RNA used for TCR sequencing. To make TCR beta libraries, researchers used iRepertoire HTBI primers and Arm-PCR of CDR3 regions. TCRdb reanalysed the multiplex PCR reads using MiXCR and keeps one entry per CDR3 protein. The table includes more than 300,000 distinct CDR3 sequences, 20% to 25% detected once. Sequencing used peripheral blood mononuclear cells (PBMCs), obtained when the disease was refractory, from a patient treated with antithyroid drugs. The receptors were sampled from a woman aged 40 to 55 with Graves disease.

This clonotype was observed many times. The chain has TRBV2 and TRBJ2-7; TRBD2 matches 8 bases. This CDR3 has 12 amino acids. J was trimmed by 4 bases and V by 8 bases; bases with no gene match: 4. Germline V gene data show CDR1 as SNHLY and CDR2 as FYNNEI. The CDR3 sequence: CASRAGEYEQYF. In DNA, the CDR3 is TGTGCCAGCCGAGCGGGAGAATACGAGCAGTACTTC.

A few counts support this clonotype. The V call is TRBV10-3, the J call TRBJ2-1; D remains ambiguous. CDR3 length: 13 amino acids. The V end lost 5 bases, the J end lost 0 bases, and 5 bases lay between the germline ends. Per germline, CDR1 ENHRY and CDR2 SYGVKD. This CDR3 is CAISSNSYNEQFF. The CDR3 region has the DNA TGTGCCATCAGTTCCAACTCCTACAATGAGCAGTTCTTC.

The chain couples TRBV29-1 to TRBJ1-3; possibly TRBD1 for D (5 bases). The CDR3 length is 13 residues. Germline CDR1 SQVTM, CDR2 ANQGSEA. With 5 bases removed from V and 4 bases from J, the gap between germline ends came to 12 bases. The DNA for the CDR3 is TGCAGCGTTCGTTGGGGGTCGGGAAACACCATATATTTT. Amino acids: CSVRWGSGNTIYF.

Worth noting for this clonotype: This may be a read error: a much more frequent sequence differs by one nucleotide. This rearrangement joins TRBV28 to TRBJ2-2; TRBD1 might be the D (5 bases). CDR3 size: 15 residues. Germline CDR1 reads MDHEN; CDR2 reads SYDVKM. In DNA form, the CDR3 reads TGTGCCAACAGTTTAACAGGAATGAACACCGGGGAGCTGTTTTTT. This translates into CANSLTGMNTGELFF. Using reference TRBV28 and TRBJ2-2 for the parts outside the CDR3, the full variable domain is DVKVTQSSRYLVKRTGEKVFLECVQDMDHENMFWYRQDPGLGLRLIYFSYDVKMKEKGDIPEGYSVSREKKERFSLILESASTNQTSMYLCANSLTGMNTGELFFGEGSRLTVL.

This clonotype came up many times. The J gene is TRBJ2-7, the V gene TRBV12-3 or TRBV12-4, with TRBD1 matching 8 bases. The CDR3 has 14 residues. The ends lost 6 bases at V and 3 bases at J; junction bases unmatched: 7. The CDR3 loop is CASRGTGRLYEQYF. CDR3 bases: TGTGCCAGCAGGGGGACAGGAAGACTCTACGAGCAGTACTTC.

The genes are TRBV3-1 and TRBJ1-5; no reliable D call. CDR1 is LGHDT, CDR2 YNNKEL, per germline (reference sequence). Trimming took 2 bases from V and 2 from J, leaving 10 bases between them. This CDR3 is built from 15 residues. CDR3 bases: TGTGCCAGCAGCCAATCTCTTCTGGGCAATCAGCCCCAGCATTTT. This encodes CASSQSLLGNQPQHF.

The chain uses TRBV7-9 and TRBJ1-4, with 7 bases that match TRBD1. The CDR3 has 15 amino acids. V gave up 5 bases and J gave up 6 bases; unmatched junction bases: 9. Per germline, CDR1 SEHNR and CDR2 FQNEAQ (reference sequence). The CDR3, as DNA: TGTGCCAGCAGCGTGACAGGGTGGAGGGATGAAAAACTGTTTTTT. The encoded protein is CASSVTGWRDEKLFF.

This clonotype was detected a few times. The chain is built from TRBV5-5 and TRBJ2-2; 7 positions agree with TRBD1. The CDR3 totals 14 residues. V lost 0 bases and J lost 5; bases outside the gene matches: 1. CDR1 SGHKS and CDR2 YYEKEE come from the germline V gene (reference sequence). Here the CDR3 DNA reads TGTGCCAGCAGCTTGGAGACAGGGACCGGGGAGCTGTTTTTT. Its protein is CASSLETGTGELFF.

The rearrangement uses TRBV20-1 and TRBJ2-7; possible D gene TRBD2, 5 bases. The CDR3 is 15 residues long. Germline CDR1 is DFQATT and CDR2 is SNEGSKA (reference sequence). V was cut by 2 bases and J by 1 base, with 15 bases left in between. CDR3: CSARRRTEISYEQYF. CDR3 DNA sequence: TGCAGTGCTAGAAGGAGGACGGAAATATCCTACGAGCAGTACTTC.

This clonotype was seen at least ten times. The rearrangement uses TRBV28 and TRBJ1-6, with D hard to call. The CDR3 has 12 residues. V was trimmed by 6 bases and J by 7 bases, leaving 7 bases between them. Germline assignment: CDR1 MDHEN and CDR2 SYDVKM. In DNA, the CDR3 is TGTGCCAGCAGGCGACAAAATTCACCCCTCCACTTT. It codes for CASRRQNSPLHF.

The V call is TRBV6-5, the J call TRBJ2-7; unclear D gene. The CDR3 runs 12 residues. CDR1 and CDR2 (germline): MNHEY, SVGAGI. V lost 3 bases and J 6 bases, leaving 9 bases between the germline ends. The CDR3 coding sequence is TGTGCCAGCAGTTATCTGGGCGGCGAGCAGTACTTC. Amino acid sequence: CASSYLGGEQYF.

There are many counts of this clonotype. The V call is TRBV27, the J call TRBJ2-6, with D possibly matching TRBD2 (6 bases). This CDR3 region has 15 residues. V was shortened by 6 bases and J by 2 bases, with 11 bases between the two germline ends. Looked up from germline, CDR1 is MNHEY and CDR2 is SMNVEV (reference sequence). The CDR3 region has the DNA TGTGCCAGCAGAGCTGCGGGAACTGGGGCCAACGTCCTGACTTTC. It specifies CASRAAGTGANVLTF.

This clonotype appeared once. The rearrangement joins TRBV20-1 to TRBJ1-4, with TRBD1 as a possible D gene (6 bases). CDR1 is DFQATT, CDR2 SNEGSKA, per germline (reference sequence). The germline V and J ends were trimmed by 1 base and 7 bases, with 13 bases remaining between them. CDR3 length: 14 residues. CDR3 DNA: TGCAGTGCTAGAGCAGGGGCGAGGGGTGAAAAACTGTTTTTT. It specifies CSARAGARGEKLFF.

This clonotype came up many times. V and J are TRBV7-3 and TRBJ1-1; D uncertain. V dropped 1 base and J dropped 1 base, with 7 bases sitting between them. From germline, CDR1 is SGHTA and CDR2 FQGTGA. CDR3 length: 14 residues. CDR3 in DNA: TGTGCCAGCAGCTTAAACGGGAAGAACACTGAAGCTTTCTTT. This sequence encodes CASSLNGKNTEAFF.

In its sample, this clonotype was seen many times. DNA for the CDR3: TGCGCCAGCAGTGAGTCGACCCCGGTCGGGAGGATCGGTTACGAGCAGTACTTC. This gives the protein CASSESTPVGRIGYEQYF. The J gene is TRBJ2-7, the V gene TRBV10-2; 7 bases match TRBD2. Germline assignment: CDR1 WSHSY and CDR2 SAAADI. The CDR3 totals 18 residues. V lost 0 bases to trimming and J lost 4 bases; unmatched junction nucleotides: 15.

J is TRBJ2-2 and V is TRBV7-9; tentatively, D is TRBD2 (5 bases). Germline CDR1 reads SEHNR; CDR2 reads FQNEAQ (reference sequence). V was shortened by 5 bases and J by 3 bases, with 13 bases between the two germline ends. This CDR3 is built from 15 residues. CDR3 DNA sequence: TGTGCCAGCAGCCGAACGACTACCTACACCGGGGAGCTGTTTTTT. As protein: CASSRTTTYTGELFF.

The chain is built from TRBV5-1 and TRBJ1-2; 10 nucleotides align to TRBD1. This CDR3 spans 15 amino acids. Per germline, CDR1 SGHRS and CDR2 YFSETQ. Losses at the gene ends were 2 bases for V and 3 bases for J; bases not matched to a gene: 4. CDR3 nucleotide sequence: TGCGCCAGCAGCTTAGACAGGGGGCTTGACTATGGCTACACCTTC. Its protein product is CASSLDRGLDYGYTF.

There are many counts of this clonotype. This chain uses TRBV6-5 with TRBJ2-5; a possible D gene is TRBD2 (6 bases). The CDR3 is 14 residues long. Trimming left V 4 bases short and J 0 bases short, with 9 bases between. Germline lookup yields CDR1 MNHEY and CDR2 SVGAGI. The DNA of the CDR3 is TGTGCCAGCAGTTGGAGGGGAAACCAAGAGACCCAGTACTTC. Protein: CASSWRGNQETQYF.

J is TRBJ2-1 and V is TRBV11-2; 9 nucleotides agree with TRBD2. The CDR3 has 16 residues. The trim removed 6 bases at V and 3 bases at J, leaving 9 bases unmatched. From germline, CDR1 is SGHAT and CDR2 FQNNGV. The CDR3 DNA reads TGTGCCAGCAGTCACCCTAGCGGGATGGTCTACAATGAGCAGTTCTTC. Its protein product is CASSHPSGMVYNEQFF.

This clonotype was counted at least ten times. The rearrangement uses TRBV28 and TRBJ2-7, with D possibly being TRBD2 (5 bases). The length of the CDR3 is 13 residues. The germline V and J ends were trimmed by 3 bases and 2 bases, with 8 bases remaining between them. CDR1 MDHEN and CDR2 SYDVKM come from the germline V gene. CDR3 loop: CASSFLAPYEQYF. The CDR3 DNA reads as TGTGCCAGCAGTTTTCTAGCTCCCTACGAGCAGTACTTC.

V is TRBV27 and J is TRBJ2-5; D uncertain. V lost 5 bases and J 2 bases, leaving 6 bases between the germline ends. The CDR3 extends over 12 amino acids. CDR1 and CDR2 (germline): MNHEY, SMNVEV (reference sequence). For the CDR3, the DNA is TGTGCCAGCAGTCCAACTCAAGAGACCCAGTACTTC. Protein sequence: CASSPTQETQYF.

The J gene is TRBJ2-5, the V gene TRBV18; the match to TRBD2 covers 10 bases. CDR1 KGHSH and CDR2 LQKENI come from the germline V gene. There are 16 residues in the CDR3. V lost 2 bases to trimming and J lost 5 bases; unmatched junction nucleotides: 8. The CDR3 sequence: CASSPRASGSAETQYF. CDR3 in DNA: TGTGCCAGCTCACCAAGGGCTAGCGGGAGCGCCGAGACCCAGTACTTC.

This clonotype was seen ten or more times. The rearrangement uses TRBV6-1 and TRBJ1-5; 7 bases are shared with TRBD1. The CDR3 extends over 16 amino acids. CDR1 is MNHNS, CDR2 SASEGT, per germline. V trimming: 6 bases; J trimming: 3 bases; junction bases outside the gene matches: 11. As DNA, the CDR3 is TGTGCCAGCAGGGAACGTATGGGACAGTACAATCAGCCCCAGCATTTT. It codes for CASRERMGQYNQPQHF.

A few counts support this clonotype. The chain joins TRBV6-2 or TRBV6-3 to TRBJ1-3; 12 bases align to TRBD1. The trim removed 0 bases at V and 3 bases at J, leaving 6 bases unmatched. Germline V gives CDR1 MNHEY, CDR2 SVGEGT. The CDR3 is 18 amino acids. As DNA, the CDR3 is TGTGCCAGCAGTTACTCTAGGGGACAGGGGGCAAGTGGAAACACCATATATTTT. It is translated as CASSYSRGQGASGNTIYF.

This clonotype has ten or more counts. The chain links TRBV12-3 or TRBV12-4 to TRBJ2-5; the D gene could be TRBD1 or TRBD2 (5 bases each). There are 14 residues in the CDR3. V was cut by 8 bases and J by 4 bases, with 17 bases left in between. The CDR3: CASLGAGWGETQYF. The CDR3 region has the DNA TGTGCCAGCCTCGGGGCAGGGTGGGGAGAGACCCAGTACTTC.

This clonotype has ten or more counts. This chain connects TRBV5-1 to TRBJ1-1, with 7 nucleotides matching TRBD1. CDR3 length: 15 residues. Germline V CDR1 and CDR2: SGHRS, YFSETQ. Unmatched junction bases numbered 8, after V lost 4 bases and J lost 2 bases. The chain's CDR3 is CASSTGQVPNTEAFF. For the CDR3, the DNA is TGCGCCAGCAGCACCGGACAGGTACCCAACACTGAAGCTTTCTTT.

This chain uses TRBV20-1 with TRBJ1-5, with D tentatively TRBD1 (5 bases). The length of the CDR3 is 16 residues. Per germline, CDR1 DFQATT and CDR2 SNEGSKA (reference sequence). With 2 bases removed from V and 1 base from J, the gap between germline ends came to 15 bases. The chain's CDR3 is CSARWGRGLSNQPQHF. CDR3 DNA: TGCAGTGCTAGATGGGGGAGGGGCCTGAGCAATCAGCCCCAGCATTTT.

V and J are TRBV6-5 and TRBJ1-4; D remains ambiguous. Germline CDR1 reads MNHEY; CDR2 reads SVGAGI. This CDR3 contains 19 residues. The V end was cut by 2 bases, the J end by 7 bases, with 26 bases between. Here the CDR3 DNA reads TGTGCCAGCAGTTACCAAACGAAGCTCGGAGGGTTGTACGGTGAAAAACTGTTTTTT. It is translated as CASSYQTKLGGLYGEKLFF.

This sequence joins TRBV19 and TRBJ1-5; 8 nucleotides match TRBD1. V lost 7 bases to trimming and J lost 6 bases; unmatched junction nucleotides: 8. CDR3 length equals 14 residues. CDR1 and CDR2 from the germline V gene are LNHDA and SQIVND (reference sequence). The CDR3 DNA is TGTGCCAGTATTCTGACAGGGGCGACTCAGCCCCAGCATTTT. It yields the protein CASILTGATQPQHF.

This clonotype was recorded at least ten times. This chain uses TRBV11-2 with TRBJ1-1, with TRBD1 matching 7 bases. The CDR3 loop spans 17 amino acids. The germline V gene has CDR1 SGHAT and CDR2 FQNNGV. With 3 bases clipped from V and 3 bases from J, the junction kept 13 bases outside the gene matches. The CDR3 nucleotides read TGTGCCAGCAGCTTCTTCCAAGGGGGCGCGCAGGACACTGAAGCTTTCTTT. It specifies CASSFFQGGAQDTEAFF.